This T cell receptor beta chain derives from a study of blood T cell repertoires in COVID-19 (dated by TCRdb to 2020 to 2021). Concerning the study at large: Samples from collaborators originated in the United States, Italy and Spain and spanned both the acute and convalescent phases of COVID-19. The prospective study material was composed of cDNA or gDNA derived from T cells, B-cell-depleted T cells, or PBMCs. Deeply sampled blood TCRbeta repertoires from subjects exposed to, actively infected with, or recovered from COVID-19 were included in the dataset. The repertoires were made available in a free public database intended to serve as a resource for research on the immune response to SARS-CoV-2. The samples were drawn from two sources: the first 160 participants of the ongoing ImmuneRACE study, and fewer than 1,500 subjects contributed by 6 global collaborators. Nearly every sample came with metadata listing a de-identified subject ID, COVID-19 status, age in years and sex. HLA class I and class II types, where available, came from metadata supplied by the sample provider rather than from assay-based typing. Overall study results and their limits: The amount of clinical and demographic metadata varied by source and participant and was provided uncurated.

In regard to this clone: The antigen this receptor binds is unknown. Base qualities are not provided; no much larger clone lies one nucleotide away.

Each collaborating institution followed its own protocols to collect whole blood in K2EDTA tubes. For TCRbeta analysis, collaborator samples were shipped as frozen whole blood, as isolated PBMCs, or as DNA extracted from either sample type. TCRbeta CDR3 regions were amplified from genomic DNA using the immunoSEQ Assay, a bias-controlled multiplex PCR. In the paper's pipeline: The number of nucleated cells in each sample was estimated from the amplification of reference gene primers within the assay. Sequence reads were collapsed and filtered to measure the absolute abundance of every unique TCRbeta CDR3 rearrangement. For each sample, productive Simpson clonality was calculated as the square root of Simpson's diversity index across productive rearrangements. Sourced from immuneACCESS, this table was stored by TCRdb with only in-frame sequences that have V and J called. A share of the clones is absent; for the studies checked, an unresolved V gene accounts for under half, and the remainder has no known explanation. That table is the source of V, J and clone size, and D and trimming were worked out from the DNA. The sample contains 310,000 or so clones, around 90% of them found a single time. Jointly, the top ten make up 1% of the sample.

Via the germline V gene, CDR1 is ENHRY and CDR2 SYGVKD. The CDR3 starts with the cysteine, ends with the phenylalanine, and has 18 residues. Solely the CDR3 DNA is kept, with 54 bases framed from the first base. Relative to germline, V is missing 0 bases and J is missing 5 bases, with 12 bases of the junction outside any gene match. The source of this sequence is a man aged 45 to 65 with active or convalescent COVID-19. The chain links TRBV10-3 with TRBJ1-2, with 10 bases aligning to TRBD1. Sequenced material: peripheral blood. The DNA reads TGTGCCATCAGTGAGTCGTTGACAGGGGGCGCGAGGAGGTATGGCTACACCTTC. Its translation reads: CAISESLTGGARRYGYTF.